This T cell receptor beta chain is from a study of spatial heterogeneity in lung cancer. The sample's time point: sample taken at primary tumor resection. Sequencing of whole RNA from tumor, nontumor lung or frozen PBMC involved no sorting. The ends were cut back, 2 bases at V and 3 bases at J, with 16 bases in the middle. Germline-derived CDR1 and CDR2 are LGHNA and YSLEER. The CDR3 covers 16 residues. The sample holds many counts of this clonotype. In TCRdb, the 5' RACE reads were re-called with MiXCR into one record per CDR3 protein. The table shows 20,000 to 25,000 distinct CDR3 sequences, with 4.5% to 7% occurring only once.

This receptor was identified in a male donor with early-stage non-small cell lung cancer. The chain employs TRBV4-3 and TRBJ1-1, with D possibly being TRBD1 (6 bases). The source material was PBMCs, sampled at surgery. CDR3 loop: CASSQRWTEFYTEAFF. In nucleotides, the CDR3 is TGCGCCAGCAGCCAACGATGGACAGAATTTTACACTGAAGCTTTCTTT.